Shown below are 5 T cell receptor beta chains from a single sample sequenced in a study of cytomegalovirus exposure and HLA in healthy donors. The PCR contained 60 Vbeta and 13 Jbeta primers. The table came from immunoSEQ multiplex PCR; TCRdb's copy has only in-frame clones and leaves some out. The table records fewer than 20,000 clones, 84% of them present only once. The specimen sequenced was PBMCs. The source is a human donor in good health.

This sequence joins TRBV11-3 and TRBJ1-2; D remains unclear. Germline CDR1 is SGHNT and CDR2 is YENEEA. CDR3 length: 15 amino acids. Trimming cost V 5 bases and J 1 base, with 14 bases left between them. In DNA form, the CDR3 reads TGTGCCAGCAGCCCGGAGGGAGGTAATAACTATGGCTACACCTTC. It yields the protein CASSPEGGNNYGYTF.

The chain is built from TRBV2 and TRBJ2-5, with no clear D. The CDR3 sequence is 15 residues long. CDR1 is SNHLY and CDR2 is FYNNEI in the germline V gene. V lost 3 bases and J 2 bases, leaving 13 bases between the germline ends. CDR3 protein: CASSDPASRQETQYF. Written as DNA, the CDR3 is TGTGCCAGCAGTGATCCGGCTAGTAGACAAGAGACCCAGTACTTC.

The count of this clone is one. J is TRBJ2-1 and V is TRBV18; 11 bases line up with TRBD2. V dropped 3 bases and J dropped 9; count of bases not matched to a gene: 10. Germline V gene lookup returns CDR1 KGHSH and CDR2 LQKENI. This CDR3 spans 16 amino acids. The CDR3 nucleotides are TGTGCCAGCTCACCCACAGGACTAGCGGGTCCCGGTGAGCAGTTCTTC. Residues: CASSPTGLAGPGEQFF.

The chain is built from TRBV6-4 and TRBJ2-2, with TRBD2 matching over 11 bases. Germline V gene data show CDR1 as MRHNA and CDR2 as SNTAGT. Trimming removed 2 bases from V and 10 bases from J; junction bases left unmatched: 6. The CDR3 has 15 residues. The CDR3 nucleotides are TGTGCCAGCAGTGACGAGGCTAGCGGGAGGAAGGAGCTGTTTTTT. This codes for CASSDEASGRKELFF.

The chain combines TRBV19 with TRBJ2-3; 12 bases fit TRBD2. The CDR3 covers 16 residues. Trimming removed 3 bases from V and 3 bases from J; junction bases left unmatched: 4. The germline V gene encodes CDR1 LNHDA and CDR2 SQIVND (reference sequence). For the CDR3, the DNA is TGTGCCAGTAGTATGCTAGCGGGAGGGTTGACAGATACGCAGTATTTT. It specifies CASSMLAGGLTDTQYF.